The entry below describes one TCR beta chain. Its antigen is not identified. The record originates from a study of OX40 agonist ivuxolimab in advanced cancers. Study in general: Those enrolled were less than 85% male, with a mean age of around 60 years and ages from about 20 to 90. Earlier treatment with anti-PD-1, anti-PD-L1 or anti-CTLA-4 was permitted, and approximately 38% had received some. Three dose-escalation patients had partial responses: one with hepatocellular carcinoma and two with cutaneous melanoma.

Overall study findings and caveats: Researchers report that CD8+ T cells had, on average, more expanded clones than CD4+.

The repertoire was sequenced with immunoSEQ multiplex PCR; TCRdb's copy has only in-frame clones and lacks some. The sample lists about 62,000 clones, approximately 88% occurring once. Germline V gives CDR1 MDHEN, CDR2 SYDVKM. V lost 6 bases to trimming and J lost 1 base; unmatched junction nucleotides: 8. The CDR3 has 15 residues. The source of this sequence is an adult with an advanced solid tumor such as melanoma, head and neck, liver or kidney cancer. Sequenced here: CD4+ or CD8+ T cells sorted from blood, sampled in a trial of the OX40 agonist ivuxolimab. The chain is built from TRBV28 and TRBJ1-1; 7 bases agree with TRBD1. CDR3 region: CASSPGQVGNTEAFF. CDR3 bases: TGTGCCAGCAGCCCCGGACAGGTGGGGAACACTGAAGCTTTCTTT.